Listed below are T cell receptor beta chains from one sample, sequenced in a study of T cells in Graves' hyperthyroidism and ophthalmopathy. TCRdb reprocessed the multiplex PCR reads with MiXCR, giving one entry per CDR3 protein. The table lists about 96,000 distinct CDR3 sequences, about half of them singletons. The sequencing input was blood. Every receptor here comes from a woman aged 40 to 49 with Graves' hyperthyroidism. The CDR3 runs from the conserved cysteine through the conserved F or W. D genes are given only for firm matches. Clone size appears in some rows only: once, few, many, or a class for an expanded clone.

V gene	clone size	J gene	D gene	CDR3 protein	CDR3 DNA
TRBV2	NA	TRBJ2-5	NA	CASSSPSRGQETQCF	TGTGCCAGCAGCTCCCCCTCGCGGGGCCAAGAGACCCAGTGCTTC
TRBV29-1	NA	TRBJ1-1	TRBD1	CSVGTGAMNTEAFF	TGCAGCGTAGGAACAGGGGCTATGAACACTGAAGCTTTCTTT
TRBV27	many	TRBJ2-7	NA	CASSSSGRGYEQYF	TGTGCCAGCAGTTCCTCGGGACGGGGCTACGAGCAGTACTTC
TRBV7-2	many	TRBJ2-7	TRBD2	CASSFASGSHDEQYF	TGTGCCAGCAGCTTTGCTAGCGGGAGTCACGACGAGCAGTACTTC
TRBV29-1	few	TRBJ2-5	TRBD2	CSVTSGVGETQYF	TGCAGCGTTACTAGCGGGGTGGGAGAGACCCAGTACTTC
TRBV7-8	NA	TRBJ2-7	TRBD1	CASSLGAGQETYEQYF	TGTGCCAGCAGCTTAGGGGCGGGACAGGAAACCTACGAGCAGTACTTC
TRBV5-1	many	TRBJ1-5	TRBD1	CASSGTGPSTYEHF	TGCGCCAGCAGCGGGACAGGGCCATCGACCTACGAGCATTTT
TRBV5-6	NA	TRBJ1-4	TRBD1	CASSLRSTGGTGEKLFF	TGTGCCAGCAGCTTGAGGTCAACAGGGGGCACGGGTGAAAAACTGTTTTTT
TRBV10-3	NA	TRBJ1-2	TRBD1	CASRQGLEGYTF	TGTGCCAGTAGACAGGGTTTAGAAGGCTACACCTTC
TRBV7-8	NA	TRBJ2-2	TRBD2	CASNPAGTSGRGELFF	TGTGCCAGCAACCCAGCCGGGACTAGCGGGAGGGGGGAGCTGTTTTTT
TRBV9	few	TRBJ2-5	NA	CASSRPGAETQYF	TGTGCCAGCAGCCGCCCGGGGGCGGAGACCCAGTACTTC
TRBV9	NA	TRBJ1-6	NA	CASSGKGNSPLHF	TGTGCCAGCAGCGGGAAAGGGAATTCACCCCTCCACTTT
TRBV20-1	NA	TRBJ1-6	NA	CSAQDGSYNSPLHF	TGCAGTGCACAGGACGGTTCCTATAATTCACCCCTCCACTTT